Listed below are T cell receptor beta chains from one sample, sequenced in a study of monozygotic twins with inflammatory bowel disease. One entry per CDR3 protein, without DNA, is what TCRdb gives after re-calling the 5' RACE reads. Recorded for this sample: roughly 90,000 distinct CDR3 sequences. Sequenced sample: blood. The origin of the receptors is a human donor with ulcerative colitis or Crohn's disease, or a healthy co-twin of an affected twin (not recorded which). Both conserved end residues are part of each CDR3.

v_gene: TRBV5-4
j_gene: TRBJ1-1
CDR3aa: CASSLDPPGRGNTEAFF

v_gene: TRBV3-1
j_gene: TRBJ2-1
CDR3aa: CASSQRLAGLSYNEQFF

v_gene: TRBV19
j_gene: TRBJ1-6
CDR3aa: CASSMGQLVSPLHF

v_gene: TRBV3-1
j_gene: TRBJ1-2
CDR3aa: CASSQDPGNGYTF

v_gene: TRBV5-1
j_gene: TRBJ1-5
CDR3aa: CASSSEGQLNQPQHF

v_gene: TRBV2
j_gene: TRBJ2-7
CDR3aa: CASSGGTQTAYEQYF

v_gene: TRBV7-9
j_gene: TRBJ2-1
CDR3aa: CASSLGFEGIDEQFF

v_gene: TRBV6-1
j_gene: TRBJ1-5
CDR3aa: CASSPGAFNQPQHF

v_gene: TRBV20-1
j_gene: TRBJ2-6
CDR3aa: CSALGGAQANVLTF

v_gene: TRBV29-1
j_gene: TRBJ2-1
CDR3aa: CSVGSGGYNEQFF

v_gene: TRBV27
j_gene: TRBJ2-7
CDR3aa: CASSRGTGRYRYEQYF

v_gene: TRBV12-3/TRBV12-4
j_gene: TRBJ2-3
CDR3aa: CASNLATDTQYF

v_gene: TRBV3-1
j_gene: TRBJ2-2
CDR3aa: CASARFAGELFF